This is a list of T cell receptor beta chains from one sample in a study of blood T cells in healthy people across ages. A single record per CDR3 protein comes from TCRdb applying MiXCR to the 5' RACE reads. The sample records 550,000 to 750,000 distinct CDR3 sequences, around 21% being singletons. Sequenced: blood. The receptors shown here come from a man in his sixties or seventies in good health. Each CDR3 is given with its conserved first and last residue. The D gene is left open where the match is weak. A clone size is listed for some rows: how often the clone was seen (once, few, many), or a class if it is expanded.

DNA	CDR3	V	J	D	size
TGTGCCGGCAGCTTGGTCCAGGGCGAGCAGTTCTTC	CAGSLVQGEQFF	TRBV7-9	TRBJ2-1	.	.
TGTGCCAGCAGCCCCTGGGGACGCACAGATACGCAGTATTTT	CASSPWGRTDTQYF	TRBV11-1	TRBJ2-3	.	many
TGCGCCAGCAGCCAAGAGGTGGTCGGGGGCAATCAGCCCCAGCATTTT	CASSQEVVGGNQPQHF	TRBV4-1	TRBJ1-5	.	few
TGTGCCAGCAGCTTGGGTGGGGACGGAAAGACCCAGTACTTC	CASSLGGDGKTQYF	TRBV7-2	TRBJ2-5	.	once
TGCAGTGCTAGAGATCCCAGGTCAGCCTACGAGCAGTACTTC	CSARDPRSAYEQYF	TRBV20-1	TRBJ2-7	.	few
TGTGCCAGCAGCACACCAACCAAGGGGCGGGGGGTCAATGAGCAGTTCTTC	CASSTPTKGRGVNEQFF	TRBV9	TRBJ2-1	TRBD2	.
TGTGCCAGCAGTGGGACTAGCGGGAGCTCTGGGGCCAACGTCCTGACTTTC	CASSGTSGSSGANVLTF	TRBV2	TRBJ2-6	TRBD2	few
TGTGCCAGCAGCTCTACGTTGTATACACAAGAGACCCAGTACTTC	CASSSTLYTQETQYF	TRBV7-9	TRBJ2-5	.	.
TGTGCCAGCAGCATCAGCGGGACAGGGGCCTACAATGAGCAGTTCTTC	CASSISGTGAYNEQFF	TRBV7-9	TRBJ2-1	TRBD1	.
TGTGCCAGCAGCCGAAGACCCACAGAAGCTTTCTTT	CASSRRPTEAFF	TRBV12-3/TRBV12-4	TRBJ1-1	.	.
TGTGCCAGCAGCCATTTGGTGGGACAAGAAACTTACAATGAGCAGTTCTTC	CASSHLVGQETYNEQFF	TRBV5-6	TRBJ2-1	.	.
TGTGCCTGGAGAGGGACAGGGCAAGAGACCCAGTACTTC	CAWRGTGQETQYF	TRBV30	TRBJ2-5	TRBD1	few
TGTGCCAGCAGCGTAGACGGCCCAAACTATGGCTACACCTTC	CASSVDGPNYGYTF	TRBV9	TRBJ1-2	.	.
TGCGCCAGCAGCTTGGCGGCATCGAACACCGGGGAGCTGTTTTTT	CASSLAASNTGELFF	TRBV5-1	TRBJ2-2	.	few
TGTGCCAGCAGTTCCTCAACTAGCGGGAGGGCCGAGCGCTCCTACAATGAGCAGTTCTTC	CASSSSTSGRAERSYNEQFF	TRBV12-3/TRBV12-4	TRBJ2-1	TRBD2	.
TGTGCCAGCAGTGAATTGGGGGGACACCAAGAGACCCAGTACTTC	CASSELGGHQETQYF	TRBV2	TRBJ2-5	.	.
TGTGCCAGCAAGACTAGCGGGAGGGGGGCCAATGAGCAGTTCTTC	CASKTSGRGANEQFF	TRBV2	TRBJ2-1	TRBD2	.
TGCGCCAGCAGCTTAGCCATAGGAGTAGGGTCCGATACGCAGTATTTT	CASSLAIGVGSDTQYF	TRBV5-1	TRBJ2-3	.	.
TGCAGCGTGAGGGACGGAGATCGCGGGTTCTTC	CSVRDGDRGFF	TRBV29-1	TRBJ2-1	.	many
TGCAGTGCTTCTCCAATCGTAAGCGGGAAGTACAGAACAGATACGCAGTATTTT	CSASPIVSGKYRTDTQYF	TRBV20-1	TRBJ2-3	TRBD2	.
TGCGCCAGCAGCTTGGGACTACGGGTCTACGAGCAGTACTTC	CASSLGLRVYEQYF	TRBV5-1	TRBJ2-7	.	.
TGCAGTGCTAGGACGAAGTCCTACGATGAGCAGTTCTTC	CSARTKSYDEQFF	TRBV20-1	TRBJ2-1	.	.
TGTGCCAGCAGTGCGGGACAGGGGGCGTACTATGGCTACACCTTC	CASSAGQGAYYGYTF	TRBV2	TRBJ1-2	TRBD1	.
TGTGCCAGCAGCCCACTGGGACTAGCGGGGATCACAGATACGCAGTATTTT	CASSPLGLAGITDTQYF	TRBV6-2/TRBV6-3	TRBJ2-3	TRBD2	.
TGTGCCAGCAGTAGACAACCGTGGGAGACCCAGTACTTC	CASSRQPWETQYF	TRBV12-3/TRBV12-4	TRBJ2-5	.	few
TGCGCCAGCAGCCAAGAATGGCCAGACTACGAGCAGTACTTC	CASSQEWPDYEQYF	TRBV4-3	TRBJ2-7	.	.
TGTGCCAGCAGCCAAGATCGGACTAGCGGGAGAAACGAGCAGTACTTC	CASSQDRTSGRNEQYF	TRBV3-1	TRBJ2-7	TRBD2	few
TGTGCCAGCAGCCCCAAAGCCGTGGTTGGGACGACCCAGTACTTC	CASSPKAVVGTTQYF	TRBV7-9	TRBJ2-5	.	once
TGCAGCGTTCGGGTCTCGAGGGCCTACGAGCAGTACTTC	CSVRVSRAYEQYF	TRBV29-1	TRBJ2-7	.	.
TGTGCCAGCAGCTTAGATCAGGGGTTGGGTGGATCACCCCTCCACTTT	CASSLDQGLGGSPLHF	TRBV7-9	TRBJ1-6	.	few
TGTGCCACCAGCAGAGACAAGGGGGAGACCCAGTACTTC	CATSRDKGETQYF	TRBV15	TRBJ2-5	.	few
TGTGCCAGCTCACCACAGCAGGACGGCAGCGGGGAGCTGTTTTTT	CASSPQQDGSGELFF	TRBV18	TRBJ2-2	.	many
TGTGCCAGCAGCCAAGAAGTCCGTTCTGGGGAGCTGTTTTTT	CASSQEVRSGELFF	TRBV4-2	TRBJ2-2	.	few
TGCGCCAGCAGCTTACAGCTTAATGAGCAGTTCTTC	CASSLQLNEQFF	TRBV5-1	TRBJ2-1	.	few
TGTGCCAGCAGTGTCGAGGCGACGGGAGGCTACAATGAGCAGTTCTTC	CASSVEATGGYNEQFF	TRBV6-1	TRBJ2-1	TRBD2	few
TGTGCCAGCAGCCCCGGGGGATCAACCGGGGAGCTGTTTTTT	CASSPGGSTGELFF	TRBV7-2	TRBJ2-2	.	.
TGTGCCAGCTCACCGGGGGTCTCCTACGAGCAGTACTTC	CASSPGVSYEQYF	TRBV3-1	TRBJ2-7	.	many
TGTGCCAGCAGCTTGATAACATTGAACACTGAAGCTTTCTTT	CASSLITLNTEAFF	TRBV11-2	TRBJ1-1	.	.
TGTGCCAGCACCCATTCGGGATACTCCTACGAGCAGTACTTC	CASTHSGYSYEQYF	TRBV6-2/TRBV6-3	TRBJ2-7	.	few
TGCAGTGCTTTACAGGACAGGGGGCGAAACATGAACACTGAAGCTTTCTTT	CSALQDRGRNMNTEAFF	TRBV20-1	TRBJ1-1	TRBD1	few
TGTGCCAGCAGTCGTGATCCGTCCCCGGGACGGGAAAAACTGTTTTTT	CASSRDPSPGREKLFF	TRBV6-5	TRBJ1-4	.	many
TGTGCCAGCAGTGCCAAGGGGAACGAGCAGTACTTC	CASSAKGNEQYF	TRBV6-1	TRBJ2-7	.	few
TGTGCCATCAGTGGGGGAGGGGACAATCAGCCCCAGCATTTT	CAISGGGDNQPQHF	TRBV10-3	TRBJ1-5	.	.
TGTGCCAGCAGTTTAGCGTACCGAGAGACCCAGTACTTC	CASSLAYRETQYF	TRBV12-3/TRBV12-4	TRBJ2-5	.	few
TGTGCCAGTTCCGGGAAATATAATGAAAAACTGTTTTTT	CASSGKYNEKLFF	TRBV19	TRBJ1-4	.	.
TGTGCCAGCAAAAACGGACAGGCCTACAATCAGCCCCAGCATTTT	CASKNGQAYNQPQHF	TRBV6-6	TRBJ1-5	TRBD1	.
TGCAGTGGGTACGAAGGTCTTGCAGATGCGCAGTATTTT	CSGYEGLADAQYF	TRBV20-1	TRBJ2-3	.	.
TGCAGTGCTAGAGGGGACCAGGGGCTTGGTGAAAAACTGTTTTTT	CSARGDQGLGEKLFF	TRBV20-1	TRBJ1-4	.	.
TGTGCCAGCACCTGGTACAATGGGCAGTTCTTC	CASTWYNGQFF	TRBV28	TRBJ2-1	.	.
TGTGCCAGCAGCTCGCCCACGGGGCTTCATAATGAGCAGTTCTTC	CASSSPTGLHNEQFF	TRBV7-2	TRBJ2-1	.	few
TGTGCCAGCAGCTTTCTGGGGACAGGCGGGAAAGAGACCCAGTACTTC	CASSFLGTGGKETQYF	TRBV14	TRBJ2-5	TRBD1	many
TGTGCCAGCTCAAACAACCCGAACACTGAAGCTTTCTTT	CASSNNPNTEAFF	TRBV18	TRBJ1-1	.	few
TGTGCCAGCAGCCTGGACCCCGTGTCGGGCTACGAGCAGTACTTC	CASSLDPVSGYEQYF	TRBV5-5	TRBJ2-7	.	.